This T cell receptor (beta chain) was obtained from a study of OX40 agonist ivuxolimab in advanced cancers. The table came from immunoSEQ multiplex PCR; TCRdb's copy has only in-frame clones and leaves some out. The sample shows tens of thousands of clones, around 94% of them seen only once. The receptor comes from an adult with an advanced solid tumor such as melanoma, head and neck, liver or kidney cancer. The specimen comprised CD4+ or CD8+ T cells sorted from blood, sampled in a trial of the OX40 agonist ivuxolimab.

DNA of the CDR3: TGTGCCAGCAGTTTAAGTCCCCCCGACGAGCAGTACTTC. This gives the protein CASSLSPPDEQYF. This chain connects TRBV27 to TRBJ2-7; D gene uncertain. The germline V gene has CDR1 MNHEY and CDR2 SMNVEV (reference sequence). This CDR3 is 13 amino acids long. V was pared by 2 bases and J by 5 bases, with 10 bases between.